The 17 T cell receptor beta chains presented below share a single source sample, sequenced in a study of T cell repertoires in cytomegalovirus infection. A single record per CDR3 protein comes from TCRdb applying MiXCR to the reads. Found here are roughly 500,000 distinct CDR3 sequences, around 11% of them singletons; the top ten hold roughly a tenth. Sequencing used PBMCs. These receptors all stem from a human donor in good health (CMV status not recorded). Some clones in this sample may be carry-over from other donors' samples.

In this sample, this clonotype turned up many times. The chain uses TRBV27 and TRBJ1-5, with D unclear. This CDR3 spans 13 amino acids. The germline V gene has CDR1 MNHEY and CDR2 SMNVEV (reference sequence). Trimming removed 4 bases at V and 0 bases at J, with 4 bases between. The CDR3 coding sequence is TGTGCCAGCAGTTCCCTTAGCAATCAGCCCCAGCATTTT. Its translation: CASSSLSNQPQHF.

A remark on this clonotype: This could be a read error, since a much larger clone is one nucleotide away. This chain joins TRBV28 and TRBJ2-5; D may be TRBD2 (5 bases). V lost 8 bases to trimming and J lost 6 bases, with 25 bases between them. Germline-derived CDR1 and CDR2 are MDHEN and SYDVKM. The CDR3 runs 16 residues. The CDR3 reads CASPVGILETLKTQYF. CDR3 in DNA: TGTGCCAGCCCAGTCGGAATACTAGAAACCCTCAAGACCCAGTACTTC.

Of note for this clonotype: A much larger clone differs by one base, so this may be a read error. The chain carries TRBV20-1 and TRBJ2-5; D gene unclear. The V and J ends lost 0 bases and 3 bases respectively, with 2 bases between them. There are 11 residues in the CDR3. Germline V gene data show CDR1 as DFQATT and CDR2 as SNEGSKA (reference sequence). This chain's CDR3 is CSAREEETQYF. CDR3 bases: TGCAGTGCTAGAGAGGAAGAGACCCAGTACTTC.

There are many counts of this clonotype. In nucleotides, the CDR3 is TGTGCCAGCCATACCCCAGGGGGCGTTCAGCCCCAGCATTTT. Amino acids: CASHTPGGVQPQHF. The gene calls are TRBV28 and TRBJ1-5; 8 bases map to TRBD1. The CDR3 has 14 residues. With 8 bases clipped from V and 6 bases from J, the junction kept 9 bases outside the gene matches. Germline CDR1 and CDR2: MDHEN and SYDVKM.

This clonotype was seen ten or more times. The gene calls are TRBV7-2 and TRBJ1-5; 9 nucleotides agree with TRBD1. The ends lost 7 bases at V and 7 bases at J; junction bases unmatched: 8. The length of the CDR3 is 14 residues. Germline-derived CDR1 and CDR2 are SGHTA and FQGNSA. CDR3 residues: CASTADRGGQPQHF. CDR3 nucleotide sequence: TGTGCCAGCACCGCGGACAGGGGTGGCCAGCCCCAGCATTTT.

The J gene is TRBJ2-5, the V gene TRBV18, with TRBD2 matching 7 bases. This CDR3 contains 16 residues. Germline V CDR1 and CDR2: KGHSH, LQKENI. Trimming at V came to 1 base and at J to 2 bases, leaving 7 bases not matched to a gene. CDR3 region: CASSPRPLGGQETQYF. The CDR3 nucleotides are TGTGCCAGCTCACCACGTCCCTTGGGAGGGCAAGAGACCCAGTACTTC.

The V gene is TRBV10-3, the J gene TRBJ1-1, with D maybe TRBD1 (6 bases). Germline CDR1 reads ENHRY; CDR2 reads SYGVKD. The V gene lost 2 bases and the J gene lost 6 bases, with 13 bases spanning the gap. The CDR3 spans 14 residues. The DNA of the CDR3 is TGTGCCATCAGTGAGGGGGGGCTGGGGGCTGAAGCTTTCTTT. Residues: CAISEGGLGAEAFF.

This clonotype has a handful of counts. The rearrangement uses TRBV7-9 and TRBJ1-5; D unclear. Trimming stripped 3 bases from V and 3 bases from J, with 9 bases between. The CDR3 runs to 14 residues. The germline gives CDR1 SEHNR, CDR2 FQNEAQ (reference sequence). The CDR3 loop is CASSLGSYNQPQHF. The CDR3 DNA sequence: TGTGCCAGCAGCTTGGGGTCGTACAATCAGCCCCAGCATTTT.

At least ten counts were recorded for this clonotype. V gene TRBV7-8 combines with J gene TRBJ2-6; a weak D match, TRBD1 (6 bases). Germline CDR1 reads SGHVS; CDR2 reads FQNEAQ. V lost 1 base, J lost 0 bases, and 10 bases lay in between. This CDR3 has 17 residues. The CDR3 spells CASSLGTGLSGANVLTF. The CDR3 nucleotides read TGTGCCAGCAGCTTAGGAACAGGGCTCTCTGGGGCCAACGTCCTGACTTTC.

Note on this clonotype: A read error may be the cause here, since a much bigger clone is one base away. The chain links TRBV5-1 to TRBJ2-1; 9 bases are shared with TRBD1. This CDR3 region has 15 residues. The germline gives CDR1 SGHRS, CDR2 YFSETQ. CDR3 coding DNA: TGCGCCAGCAGCGCCGGGACAGGGAAATACAATGAGCAGTGCTTC. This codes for CASSAGTGKYNEQCF. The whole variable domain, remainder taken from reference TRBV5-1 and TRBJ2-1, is KAGVTQTPRYLIKTRGQQVTLSCSPISGHRSVSWYQQTPGQGLQFLFEYFSETQRNKGNFPGRFSGRQFSNSRSEMNVSTLELGDSALYLCASSAGTGKYNEQCFGPGTRLTVL.

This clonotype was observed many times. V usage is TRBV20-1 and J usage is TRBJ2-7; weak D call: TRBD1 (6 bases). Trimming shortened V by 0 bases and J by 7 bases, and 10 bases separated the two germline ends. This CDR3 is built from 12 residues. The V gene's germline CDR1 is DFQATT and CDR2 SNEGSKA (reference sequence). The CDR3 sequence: CSARDRGFEQYF. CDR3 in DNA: TGCAGTGCTAGAGACAGGGGTTTTGAGCAGTACTTC.

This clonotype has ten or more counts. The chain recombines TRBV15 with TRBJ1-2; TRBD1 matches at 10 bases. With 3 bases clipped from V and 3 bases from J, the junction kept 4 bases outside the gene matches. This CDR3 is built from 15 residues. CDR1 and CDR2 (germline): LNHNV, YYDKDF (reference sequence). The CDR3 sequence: CATSRAGQGDYGYTF. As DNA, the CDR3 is TGTGCCACCAGCAGGGCCGGACAGGGGGACTATGGCTACACCTTC.

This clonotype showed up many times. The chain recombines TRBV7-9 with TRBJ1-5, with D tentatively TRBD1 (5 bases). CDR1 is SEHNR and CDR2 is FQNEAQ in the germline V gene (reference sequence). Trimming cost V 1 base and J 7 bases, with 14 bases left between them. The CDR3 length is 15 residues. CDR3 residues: CASSLGGGPYQPQHF. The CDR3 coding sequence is TGTGCCAGCAGCTTAGGGGGGGGTCCGTACCAGCCCCAGCATTTT.

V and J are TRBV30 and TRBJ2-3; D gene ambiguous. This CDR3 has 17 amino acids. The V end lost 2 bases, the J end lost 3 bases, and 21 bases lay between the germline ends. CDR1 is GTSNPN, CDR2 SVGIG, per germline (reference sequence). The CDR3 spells CAWSTLPPLLGTDTQYF. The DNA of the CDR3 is TGTGCCTGGAGTACCCTCCCCCCTCTCTTGGGGACAGATACGCAGTATTTT.

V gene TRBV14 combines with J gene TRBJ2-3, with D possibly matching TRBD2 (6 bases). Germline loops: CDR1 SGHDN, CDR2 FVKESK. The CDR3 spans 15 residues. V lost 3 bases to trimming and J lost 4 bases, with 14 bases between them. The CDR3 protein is CASSQGGIMADTQYF. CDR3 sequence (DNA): TGTGCCAGCAGCCAGGGCGGGATTATGGCAGATACGCAGTATTTT.

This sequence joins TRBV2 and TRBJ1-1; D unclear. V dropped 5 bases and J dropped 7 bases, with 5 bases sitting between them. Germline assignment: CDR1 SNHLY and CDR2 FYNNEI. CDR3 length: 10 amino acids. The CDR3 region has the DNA TGTGCCAGCAGTTTGTTTGAAGCTTTCTTT. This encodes CASSLFEAFF.

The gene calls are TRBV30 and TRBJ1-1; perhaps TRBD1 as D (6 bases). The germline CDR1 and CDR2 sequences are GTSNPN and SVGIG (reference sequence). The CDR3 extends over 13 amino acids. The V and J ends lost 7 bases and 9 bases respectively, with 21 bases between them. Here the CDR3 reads CASPGDTRGKAFF. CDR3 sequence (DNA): TGTGCCTCCCCTGGGGACACCAGGGGAAAAGCTTTCTTT.